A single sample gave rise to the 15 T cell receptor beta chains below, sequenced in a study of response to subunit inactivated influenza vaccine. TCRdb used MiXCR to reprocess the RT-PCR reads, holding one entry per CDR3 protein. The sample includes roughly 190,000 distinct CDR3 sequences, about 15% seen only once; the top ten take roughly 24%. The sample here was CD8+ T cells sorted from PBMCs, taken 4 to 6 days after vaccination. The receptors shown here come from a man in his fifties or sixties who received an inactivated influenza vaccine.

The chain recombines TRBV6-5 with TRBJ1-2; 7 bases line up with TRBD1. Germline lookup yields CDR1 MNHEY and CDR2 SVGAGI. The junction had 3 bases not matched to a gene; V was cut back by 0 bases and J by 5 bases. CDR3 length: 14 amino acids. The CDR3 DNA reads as TGTGCCAGCAGTTACTCGGGACAGTTTTATGGCTACACCTTC. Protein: CASSYSGQFYGYTF.

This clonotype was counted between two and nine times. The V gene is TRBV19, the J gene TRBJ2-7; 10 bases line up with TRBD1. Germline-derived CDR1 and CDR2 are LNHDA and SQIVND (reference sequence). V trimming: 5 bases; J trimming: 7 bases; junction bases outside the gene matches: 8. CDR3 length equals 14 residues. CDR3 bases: TGTGCCAGTAGTCCTGGACAGGGGGAAAGTGAGCAGTACTTC. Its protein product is CASSPGQGESEQYF. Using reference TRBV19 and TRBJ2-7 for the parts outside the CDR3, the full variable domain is DGGITQSPKYLFRKEGQNVTLSCEQNLNHDAMYWYRQDPGQGLRLIYYSQIVNDFQKGDIAEGYSVSREKKESFPLTVTSAQKNPTAFYLCASSPGQGESEQYFGPGTRLTVT.

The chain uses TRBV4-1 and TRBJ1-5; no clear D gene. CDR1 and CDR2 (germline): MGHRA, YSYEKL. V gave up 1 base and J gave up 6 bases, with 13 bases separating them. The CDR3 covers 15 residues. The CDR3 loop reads CASSQGMGVSQPQHF. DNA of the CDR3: TGCGCCAGCAGCCAAGGGATGGGTGTTTCTCAGCCCCAGCATTTT.

The DNA of the CDR3 is TGTGCCAGCAGCTTGGGACAGGGACCTAACACTGAAGCTTTCTTT. The encoded protein is CASSLGQGPNTEAFF. V usage is TRBV7-6 and J usage is TRBJ1-1, with TRBD1 matching 9 bases. The germline V gene has CDR1 SGHVS and CDR2 FNYEAQ. V lost 3 bases and J lost 2; bases outside the gene matches: 4. The CDR3 is 15 amino acids.

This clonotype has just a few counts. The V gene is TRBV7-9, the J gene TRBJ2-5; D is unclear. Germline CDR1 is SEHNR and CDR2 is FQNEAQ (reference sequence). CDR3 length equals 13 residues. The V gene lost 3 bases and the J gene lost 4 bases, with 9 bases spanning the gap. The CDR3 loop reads CASSLGISETQYF. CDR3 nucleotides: TGTGCCAGCAGCTTGGGGATCTCAGAGACCCAGTACTTC.

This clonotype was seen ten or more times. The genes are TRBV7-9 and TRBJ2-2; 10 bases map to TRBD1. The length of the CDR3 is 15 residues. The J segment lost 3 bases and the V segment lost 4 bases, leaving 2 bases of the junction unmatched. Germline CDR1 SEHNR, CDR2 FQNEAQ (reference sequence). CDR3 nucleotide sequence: TGTGCCAGCAGCTACGGGACAGGGGACACCGGGGAGCTGTTTTTT. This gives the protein CASSYGTGDTGELFF.

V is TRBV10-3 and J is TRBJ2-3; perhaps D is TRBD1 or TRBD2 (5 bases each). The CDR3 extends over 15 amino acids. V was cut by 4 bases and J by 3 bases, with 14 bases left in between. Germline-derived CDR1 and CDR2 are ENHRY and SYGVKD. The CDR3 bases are TGTGCCATCAGTGGGGACCCTCTAGGTACAGATACGCAGTATTTT. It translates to CAISGDPLGTDTQYF.

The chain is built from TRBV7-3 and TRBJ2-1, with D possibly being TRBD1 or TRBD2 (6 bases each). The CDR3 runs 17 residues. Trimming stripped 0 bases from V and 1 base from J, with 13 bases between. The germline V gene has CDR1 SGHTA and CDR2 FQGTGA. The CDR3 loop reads CASSLTGAGGSYNEQFF. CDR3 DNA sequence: TGTGCCAGCAGCTTAACGGGGGCAGGAGGGTCCTACAATGAGCAGTTCTTC.

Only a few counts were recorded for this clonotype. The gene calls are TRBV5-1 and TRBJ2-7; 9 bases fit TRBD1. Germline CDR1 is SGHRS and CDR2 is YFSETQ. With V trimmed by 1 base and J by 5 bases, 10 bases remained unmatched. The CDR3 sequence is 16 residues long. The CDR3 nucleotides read TGCGCCAGCAGCTTGCACCGGGACAGGGTGGCTCACGAGCAGTACTTC. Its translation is CASSLHRDRVAHEQYF.

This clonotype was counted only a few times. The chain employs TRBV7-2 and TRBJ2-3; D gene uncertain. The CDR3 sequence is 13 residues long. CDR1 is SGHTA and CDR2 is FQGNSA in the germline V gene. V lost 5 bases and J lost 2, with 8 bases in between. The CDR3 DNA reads TGTGCCAGCAGCCGCGTCGACACAGATACGCAGTATTTT. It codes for CASSRVDTDTQYF. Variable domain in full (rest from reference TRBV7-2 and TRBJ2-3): GAGVSQSPSNKVTEKGKDVELRCDPISGHTALYWYRQSLGQGLEFLIYFQGNSAPDKSGLPSDRFSAERTGGSVSTLTIQRTQQEDSAVYLCASSRVDTDTQYFGPGTRLTVL.

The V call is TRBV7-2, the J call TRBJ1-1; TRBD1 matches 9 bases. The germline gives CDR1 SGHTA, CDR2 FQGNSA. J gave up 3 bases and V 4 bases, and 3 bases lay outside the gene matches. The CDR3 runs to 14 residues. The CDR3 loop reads CASSSTGGHTEAFF. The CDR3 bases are TGTGCCAGCAGCTCCACAGGGGGCCACACTGAAGCTTTCTTT.

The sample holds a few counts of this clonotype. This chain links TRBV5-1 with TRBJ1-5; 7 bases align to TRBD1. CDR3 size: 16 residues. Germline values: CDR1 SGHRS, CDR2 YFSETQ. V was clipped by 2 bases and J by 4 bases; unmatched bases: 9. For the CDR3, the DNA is TGCGCCAGCAGCTTCCTCCCTGACAGGGAGAATCAGCCCCAGCATTTT. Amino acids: CASSFLPDRENQPQHF.

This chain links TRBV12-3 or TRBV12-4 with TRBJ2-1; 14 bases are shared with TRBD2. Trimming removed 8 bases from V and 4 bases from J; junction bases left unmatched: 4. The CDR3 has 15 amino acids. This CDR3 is CASVGTSGGYNEQFF. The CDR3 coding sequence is TGTGCCAGCGTTGGGACTAGCGGGGGATACAATGAGCAGTTCTTC.

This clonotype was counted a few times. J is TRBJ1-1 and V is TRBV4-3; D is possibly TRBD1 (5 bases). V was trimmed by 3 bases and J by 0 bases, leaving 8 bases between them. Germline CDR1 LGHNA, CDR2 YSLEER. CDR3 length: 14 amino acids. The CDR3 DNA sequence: TGCGCCAGCAGCCAGACAGTTATGAACACTGAAGCTTTCTTT. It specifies CASSQTVMNTEAFF.

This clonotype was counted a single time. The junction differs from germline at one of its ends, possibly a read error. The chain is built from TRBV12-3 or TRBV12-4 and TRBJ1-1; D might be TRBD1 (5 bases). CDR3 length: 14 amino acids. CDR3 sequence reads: CASSLPGRNSEAFF. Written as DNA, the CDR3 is TGTGCCAGCAGTTTACCAGGGAGGAACTCTGAAGCTTTCTTT.